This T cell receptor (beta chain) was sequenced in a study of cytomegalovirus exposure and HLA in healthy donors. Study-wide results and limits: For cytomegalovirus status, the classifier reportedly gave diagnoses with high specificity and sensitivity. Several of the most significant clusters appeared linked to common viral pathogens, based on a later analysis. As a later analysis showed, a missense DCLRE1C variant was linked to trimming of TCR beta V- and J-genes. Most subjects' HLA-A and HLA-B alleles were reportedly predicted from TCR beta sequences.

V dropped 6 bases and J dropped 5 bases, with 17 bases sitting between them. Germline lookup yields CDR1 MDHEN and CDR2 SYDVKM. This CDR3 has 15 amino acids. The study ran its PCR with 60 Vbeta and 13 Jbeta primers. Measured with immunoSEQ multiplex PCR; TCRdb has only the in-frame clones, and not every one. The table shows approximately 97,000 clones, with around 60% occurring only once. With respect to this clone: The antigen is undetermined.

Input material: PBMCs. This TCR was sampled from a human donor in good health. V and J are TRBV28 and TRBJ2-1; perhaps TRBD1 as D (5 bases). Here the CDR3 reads CASSSRTFGNNEQFF. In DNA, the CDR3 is TGTGCCAGCAGCTCTCGGACATTTGGAAACAATGAGCAGTTCTTC.